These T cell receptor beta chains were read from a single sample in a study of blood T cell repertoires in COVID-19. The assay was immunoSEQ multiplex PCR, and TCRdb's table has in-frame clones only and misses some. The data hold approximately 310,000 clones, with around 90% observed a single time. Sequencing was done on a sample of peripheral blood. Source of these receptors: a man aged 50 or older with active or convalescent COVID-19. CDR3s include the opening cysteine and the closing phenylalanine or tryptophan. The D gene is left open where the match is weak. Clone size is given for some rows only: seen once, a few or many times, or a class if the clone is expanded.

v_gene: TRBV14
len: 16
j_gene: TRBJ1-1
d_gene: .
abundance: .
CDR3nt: TGTGCCAGCAGCCAAGATGAGGGCAGGGAGGACACTGAAGCTTTCTTT
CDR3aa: CASSQDEGREDTEAFF

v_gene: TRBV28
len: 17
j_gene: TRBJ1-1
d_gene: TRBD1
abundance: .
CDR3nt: TGTGCCATCCGGCGACCGGACAGGGGTGCCATGAACACTGAAGCTTTCTTT
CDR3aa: CAIRRPDRGAMNTEAFF

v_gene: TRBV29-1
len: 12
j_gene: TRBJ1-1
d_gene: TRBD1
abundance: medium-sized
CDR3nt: TGCAGCGCGGGACAGGAAAGCACTGAAGCTTTCTTT
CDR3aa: CSAGQESTEAFF

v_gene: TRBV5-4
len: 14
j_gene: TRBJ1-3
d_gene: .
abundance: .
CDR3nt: TGTGCCAGCAGCTTGGGCGGCAGTGGGAACACCATATATTTT
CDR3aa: CASSLGGSGNTIYF

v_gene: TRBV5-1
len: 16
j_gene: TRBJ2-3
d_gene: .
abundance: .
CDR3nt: TGCGCCAGCAGCGTGGGCGGGGACCCTAGCACAGATACGCAGTATTTT
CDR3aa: CASSVGGDPSTDTQYF

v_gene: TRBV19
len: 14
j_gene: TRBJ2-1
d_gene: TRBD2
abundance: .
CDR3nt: TGTGCCAGTAGTCGACTCCAGCGGGAGGGGGAGCAGTTCTTC
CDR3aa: CASSRLQREGEQFF

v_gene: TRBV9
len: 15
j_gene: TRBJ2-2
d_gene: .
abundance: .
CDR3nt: TGTGCCAGCAGCAAGTGGGGCGGGAACACCGGGGAGCTGTTTTTT
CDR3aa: CASSKWGGNTGELFF

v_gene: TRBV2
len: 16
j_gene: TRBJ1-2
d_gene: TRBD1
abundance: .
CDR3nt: TGTGCCAGCAGTTCTACTCCGGGACAGGCGCTTTATGGCTACACCTTC
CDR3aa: CASSSTPGQALYGYTF

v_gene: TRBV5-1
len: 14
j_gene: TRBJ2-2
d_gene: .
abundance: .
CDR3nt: TGCGCCAGCAGCTTGGACGGGAACACCGGGGAGCTGTTTTTT
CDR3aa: CASSLDGNTGELFF

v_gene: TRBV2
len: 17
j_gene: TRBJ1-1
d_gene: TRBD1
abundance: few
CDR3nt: TGTGCCAGCAGTGAATATGGGACAGGGATACTAAACACTGAAGCTTTCTTT
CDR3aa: CASSEYGTGILNTEAFF

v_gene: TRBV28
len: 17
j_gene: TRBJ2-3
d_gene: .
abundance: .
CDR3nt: TGTGCCAGCAGCGACCTTTTTGGGGGCTCTAGCACAGATACGCAGTATTTT
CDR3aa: CASSDLFGGSSTDTQYF

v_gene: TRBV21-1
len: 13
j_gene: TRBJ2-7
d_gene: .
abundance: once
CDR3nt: TGTGCCAGCAGCAAAGCTCAGGGATGCGAGCAGTACTTC
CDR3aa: CASSKAQGCEQYF

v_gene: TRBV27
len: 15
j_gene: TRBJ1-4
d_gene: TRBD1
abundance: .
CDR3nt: TGTGCCAGCAGCCGAACCTGGACAGGGAATGAAAAACTGTTTTTT
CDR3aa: CASSRTWTGNEKLFF

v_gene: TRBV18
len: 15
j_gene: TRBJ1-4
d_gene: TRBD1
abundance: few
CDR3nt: TGTGCCAGCTCACCGTCACAGGGGGCGGTTGAAAAACTGTTTTTT
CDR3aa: CASSPSQGAVEKLFF

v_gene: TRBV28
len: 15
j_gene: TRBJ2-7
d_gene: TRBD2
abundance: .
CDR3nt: TGTGCCAGCAGTTCGGGGGGACTAGCGGTCTACGAGCAGTACTTC
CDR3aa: CASSSGGLAVYEQYF

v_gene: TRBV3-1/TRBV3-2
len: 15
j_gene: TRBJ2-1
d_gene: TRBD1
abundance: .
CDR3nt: TGTGCCAGCAGCCAAGTGGGACAGGGGTACAATGAGCAGTTCTTC
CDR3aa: CASSQVGQGYNEQFF

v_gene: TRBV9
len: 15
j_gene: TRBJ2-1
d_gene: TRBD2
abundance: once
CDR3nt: TGTGCCAGCAGCGTAGTGGCTAGCGGGTACAATGAGCAGTTCTTC
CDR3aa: CASSVVASGYNEQFF

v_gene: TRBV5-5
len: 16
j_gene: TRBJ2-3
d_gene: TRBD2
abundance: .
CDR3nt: TGTGCCAGCAGCCCGGGACTAGCGGGGGGCACAGATACGCAGTATTTT
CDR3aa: CASSPGLAGGTDTQYF

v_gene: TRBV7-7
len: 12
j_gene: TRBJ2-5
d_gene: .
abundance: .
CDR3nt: TGTGCTAGCAGCTTAAACAAAGAGACCCAGTACTTC
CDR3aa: CASSLNKETQYF

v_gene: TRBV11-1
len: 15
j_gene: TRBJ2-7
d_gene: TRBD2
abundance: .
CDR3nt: TGTGCCAGCAGCTCCTGGACTAGCGGGAGCATCGAGCAGTACTTC
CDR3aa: CASSSWTSGSIEQYF

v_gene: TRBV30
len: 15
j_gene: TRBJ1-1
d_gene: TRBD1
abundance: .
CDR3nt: TGTGCCTGGAGTATACCGGGACAGGGGAAAGCTGAAGCTTTCTTT
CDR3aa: CAWSIPGQGKAEAFF

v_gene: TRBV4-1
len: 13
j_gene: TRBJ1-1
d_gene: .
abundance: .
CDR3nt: TGCGCCAGCAGCCAAGTTCAACCAGGGGCAGCTTTCTTT
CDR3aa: CASSQVQPGAAFF

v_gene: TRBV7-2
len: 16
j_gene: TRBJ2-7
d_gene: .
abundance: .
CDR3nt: TGTGCCAGCAGCCCTCAGGGGCGGTTGGCCCCCTACGAGCAGTACTTC
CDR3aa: CASSPQGRLAPYEQYF